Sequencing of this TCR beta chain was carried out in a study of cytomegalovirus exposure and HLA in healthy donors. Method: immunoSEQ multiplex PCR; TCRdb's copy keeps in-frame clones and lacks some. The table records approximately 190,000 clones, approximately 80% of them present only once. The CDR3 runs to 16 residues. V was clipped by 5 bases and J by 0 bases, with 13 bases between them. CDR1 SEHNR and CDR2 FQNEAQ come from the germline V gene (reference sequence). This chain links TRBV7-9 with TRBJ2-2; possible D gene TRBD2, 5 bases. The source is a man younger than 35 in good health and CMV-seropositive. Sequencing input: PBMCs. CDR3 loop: CASSLDPGSNTGELFF. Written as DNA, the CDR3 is TGTGCCAGCAGCCTAGATCCGGGGTCGAACACCGGGGAGCTGTTTTTT.